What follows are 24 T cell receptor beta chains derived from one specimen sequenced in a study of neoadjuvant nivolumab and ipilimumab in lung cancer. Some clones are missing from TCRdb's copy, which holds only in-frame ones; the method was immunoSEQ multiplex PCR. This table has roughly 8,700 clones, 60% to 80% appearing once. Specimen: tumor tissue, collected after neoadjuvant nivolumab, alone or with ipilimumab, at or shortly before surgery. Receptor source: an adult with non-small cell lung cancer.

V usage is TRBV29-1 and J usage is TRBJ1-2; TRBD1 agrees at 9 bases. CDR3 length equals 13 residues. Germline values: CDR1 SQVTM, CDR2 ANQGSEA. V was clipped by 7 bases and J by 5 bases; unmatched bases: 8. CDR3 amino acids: CSEYGDREYGYTF. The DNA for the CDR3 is TGCAGCGAGTACGGGGACAGGGAGTATGGCTACACCTTC. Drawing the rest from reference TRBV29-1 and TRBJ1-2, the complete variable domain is SAVISQKPSRDICQRGTSLTIQCQVDSQVTMMFWYRQQPGQSLTLIATANQGSEATYESGFVIDKFPISRPNLTFSTLTVSNMSPEDSSIYLCSEYGDREYGYTFGSGTRLTVV.

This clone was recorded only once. As DNA, the CDR3 is TGCGCCAGCAGCCCCCTCGGGGTAGGGGGCGTGAGAGATACGCAGTATTTT. This sequence encodes CASSPLGVGGVRDTQYF. This sequence joins TRBV4-3 and TRBJ2-3, with 7 nucleotides matching TRBD1. This CDR3 has 17 residues. With V trimmed by 4 bases and J by 5 bases, 15 bases remained unmatched. Germline CDR1 and CDR2: LGHNA and YSLEER.

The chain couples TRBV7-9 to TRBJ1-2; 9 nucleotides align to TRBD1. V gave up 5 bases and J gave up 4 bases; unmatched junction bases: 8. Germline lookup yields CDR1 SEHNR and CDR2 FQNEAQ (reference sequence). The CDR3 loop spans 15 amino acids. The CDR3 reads CASSGRQGVAYGYTF. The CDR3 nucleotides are TGTGCCAGCAGCGGCCGACAGGGGGTGGCCTATGGCTACACCTTC.

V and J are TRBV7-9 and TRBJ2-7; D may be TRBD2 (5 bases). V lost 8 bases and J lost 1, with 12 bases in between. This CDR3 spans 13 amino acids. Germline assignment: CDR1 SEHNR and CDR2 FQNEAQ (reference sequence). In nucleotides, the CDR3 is TGTGCCAGCTCGACGAGGGAATCCTACGAGCAGTACTTC. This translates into CASSTRESYEQYF.

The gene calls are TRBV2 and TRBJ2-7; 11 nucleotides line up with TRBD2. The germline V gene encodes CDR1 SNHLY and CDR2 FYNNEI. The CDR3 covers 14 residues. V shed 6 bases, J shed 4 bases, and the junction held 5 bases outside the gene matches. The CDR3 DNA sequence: TGTGCCAGCAGCCCCGGGACTAGCGGTTACGAGCAGTACTTC. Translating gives CASSPGTSGYEQYF.

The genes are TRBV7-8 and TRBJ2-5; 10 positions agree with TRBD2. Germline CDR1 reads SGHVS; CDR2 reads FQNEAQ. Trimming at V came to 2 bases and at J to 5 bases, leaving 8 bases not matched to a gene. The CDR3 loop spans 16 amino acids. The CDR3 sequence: CASSLWKIAGGETQYF. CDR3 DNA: TGTGCCAGCAGCTTATGGAAGATAGCGGGAGGCGAGACCCAGTACTTC.

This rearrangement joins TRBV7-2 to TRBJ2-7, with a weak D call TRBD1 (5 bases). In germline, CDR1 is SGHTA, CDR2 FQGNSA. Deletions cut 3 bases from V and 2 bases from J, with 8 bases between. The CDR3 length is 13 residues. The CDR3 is CASSFGHPYEQYF. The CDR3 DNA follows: TGTGCCAGCAGCTTTGGACATCCCTACGAGCAGTACTTC.

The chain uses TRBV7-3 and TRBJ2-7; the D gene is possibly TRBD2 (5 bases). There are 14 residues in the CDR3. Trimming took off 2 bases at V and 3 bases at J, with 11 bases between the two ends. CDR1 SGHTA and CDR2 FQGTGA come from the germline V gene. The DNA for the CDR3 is TGTGCCAGCAGCTTATACGGAGGACGCTACGAGCAGTACTTC. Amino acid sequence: CASSLYGGRYEQYF.

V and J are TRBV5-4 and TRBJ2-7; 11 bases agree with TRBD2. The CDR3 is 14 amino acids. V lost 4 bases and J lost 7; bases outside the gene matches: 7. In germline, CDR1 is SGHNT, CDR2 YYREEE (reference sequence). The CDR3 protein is CASSLLAGDREQYF. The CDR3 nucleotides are TGTGCCAGCAGCCTACTAGCGGGAGACAGGGAGCAGTACTTC.

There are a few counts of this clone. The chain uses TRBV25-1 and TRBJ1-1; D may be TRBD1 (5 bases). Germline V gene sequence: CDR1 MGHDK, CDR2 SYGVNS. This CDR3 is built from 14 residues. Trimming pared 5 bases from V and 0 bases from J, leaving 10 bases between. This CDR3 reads CASSSDIMNTEAFF. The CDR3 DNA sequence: TGTGCCAGCAGTTCGGACATTATGAACACTGAAGCTTTCTTT.

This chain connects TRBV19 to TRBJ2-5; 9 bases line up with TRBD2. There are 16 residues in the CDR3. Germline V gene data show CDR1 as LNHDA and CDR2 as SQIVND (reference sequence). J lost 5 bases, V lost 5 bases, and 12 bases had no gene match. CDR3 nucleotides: TGTGCCAGTAGTTTCACCGGGACTAGCCCGTCGGAGACCCAGTACTTC. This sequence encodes CASSFTGTSPSETQYF.

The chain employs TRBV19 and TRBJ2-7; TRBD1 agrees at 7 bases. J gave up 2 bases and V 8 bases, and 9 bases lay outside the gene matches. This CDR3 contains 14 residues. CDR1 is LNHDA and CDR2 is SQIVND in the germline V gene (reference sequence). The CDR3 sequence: CASRRDSGPYEQYF. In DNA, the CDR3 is TGTGCCAGTCGCCGGGACAGCGGACCCTACGAGCAGTACTTC.

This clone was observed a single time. CDR3 residues: CASSPRWAGLTGELFF. The CDR3 coding sequence is TGCGCCAGCAGCCCGAGGTGGGCCGGGTTGACCGGGGAGCTGTTTTTT. This rearrangement joins TRBV5-1 to TRBJ2-2; no firm D call. Trimming took 4 bases from V and 5 from J, leaving 18 bases between them. The CDR3 has 16 residues. The germline V gene encodes CDR1 SGHRS and CDR2 YFSETQ.

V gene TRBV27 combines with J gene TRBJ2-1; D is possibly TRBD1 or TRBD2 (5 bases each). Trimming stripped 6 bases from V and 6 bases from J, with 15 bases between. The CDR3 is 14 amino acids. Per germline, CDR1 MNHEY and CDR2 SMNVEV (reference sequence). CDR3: CASSPGTTSNEQFF. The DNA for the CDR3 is TGTGCCAGCAGCCCCGGGACCACCAGCAATGAGCAGTTCTTC.

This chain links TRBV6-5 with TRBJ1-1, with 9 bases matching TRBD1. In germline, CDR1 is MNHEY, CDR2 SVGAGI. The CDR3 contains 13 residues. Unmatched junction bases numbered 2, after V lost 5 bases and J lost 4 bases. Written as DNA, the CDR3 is TGTGCCAGCAGTGCACAGGGGGCCACTGAAGCTTTCTTT. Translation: CASSAQGATEAFF.

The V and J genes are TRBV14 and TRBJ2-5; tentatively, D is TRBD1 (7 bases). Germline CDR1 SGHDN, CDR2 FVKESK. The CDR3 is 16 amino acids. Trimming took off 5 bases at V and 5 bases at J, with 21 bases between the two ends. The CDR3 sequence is CASSFQWRGRSETQYF. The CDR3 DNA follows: TGTGCCAGCAGCTTCCAGTGGAGGGGGCGTTCGGAGACCCAGTACTTC.

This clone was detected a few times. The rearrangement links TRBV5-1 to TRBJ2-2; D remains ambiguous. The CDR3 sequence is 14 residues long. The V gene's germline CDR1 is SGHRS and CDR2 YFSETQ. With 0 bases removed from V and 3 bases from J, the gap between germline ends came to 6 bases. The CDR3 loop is CASSLVPDTGELFF. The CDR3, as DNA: TGCGCCAGCAGCTTGGTACCGGACACCGGGGAGCTGTTTTTT. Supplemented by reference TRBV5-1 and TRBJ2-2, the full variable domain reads KAGVTQTPRYLIKTRGQQVTLSCSPISGHRSVSWYQQTPGQGLQFLFEYFSETQRNKGNFPGRFSGRQFSNSRSEMNVSTLELGDSALYLCASSLVPDTGELFFGEGSRLTVL.

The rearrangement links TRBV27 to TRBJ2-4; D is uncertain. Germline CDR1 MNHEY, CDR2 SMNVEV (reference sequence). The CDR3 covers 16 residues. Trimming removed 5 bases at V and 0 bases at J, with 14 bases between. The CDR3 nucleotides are TGTGCCAGCAGTCCAGAAGACATCATAGCCAAAAACATTCAGTACTTC. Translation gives CASSPEDIIAKNIQYF.

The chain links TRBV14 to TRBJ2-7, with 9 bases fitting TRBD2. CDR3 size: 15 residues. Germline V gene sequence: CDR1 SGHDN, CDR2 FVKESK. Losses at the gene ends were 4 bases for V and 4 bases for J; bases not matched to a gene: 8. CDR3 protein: CASSPPGLARYEQYF. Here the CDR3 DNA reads TGTGCCAGCAGCCCGCCCGGACTAGCGAGGTACGAGCAGTACTTC.

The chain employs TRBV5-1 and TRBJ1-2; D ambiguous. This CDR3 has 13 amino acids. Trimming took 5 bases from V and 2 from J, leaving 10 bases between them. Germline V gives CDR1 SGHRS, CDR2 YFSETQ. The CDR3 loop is CASRLEGNYGYTF. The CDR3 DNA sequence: TGCGCCAGCAGGCTCGAGGGCAACTATGGCTACACCTTC.

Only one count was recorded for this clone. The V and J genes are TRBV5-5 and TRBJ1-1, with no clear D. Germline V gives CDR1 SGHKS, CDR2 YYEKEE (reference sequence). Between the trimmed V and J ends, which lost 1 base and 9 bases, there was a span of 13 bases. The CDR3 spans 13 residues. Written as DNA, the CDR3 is TGTGCCAGCAGCTTGAGCGGGGAGAGGCAAGCTTTCTTT. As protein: CASSLSGERQAFF. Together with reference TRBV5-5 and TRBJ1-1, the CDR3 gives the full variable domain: DAGVTQSPTHLIKTRGQQVTLRCSPISGHKSVSWYQQVLGQGPQFIFQYYEKEERGRGNFPDRFSARQFPNYSSELNVNALLLGDSALYLCASSLSGERQAFFGQGTRLTVV.

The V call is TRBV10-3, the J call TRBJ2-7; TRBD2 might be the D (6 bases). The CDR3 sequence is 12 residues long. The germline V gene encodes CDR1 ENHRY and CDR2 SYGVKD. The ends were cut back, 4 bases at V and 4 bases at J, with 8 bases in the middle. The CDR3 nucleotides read TGTGCCATCAGTGGGGCGGGATACGAGCAGTACTTC. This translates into CAISGAGYEQYF.

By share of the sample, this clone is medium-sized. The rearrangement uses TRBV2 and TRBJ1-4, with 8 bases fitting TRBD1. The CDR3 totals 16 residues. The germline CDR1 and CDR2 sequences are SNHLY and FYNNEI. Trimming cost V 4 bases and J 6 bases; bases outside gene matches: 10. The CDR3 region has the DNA TGTGCCAGCAGTGGTATACAGGGGGAGGCGGATGAAAAACTGTTTTTT. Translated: CASSGIQGEADEKLFF.

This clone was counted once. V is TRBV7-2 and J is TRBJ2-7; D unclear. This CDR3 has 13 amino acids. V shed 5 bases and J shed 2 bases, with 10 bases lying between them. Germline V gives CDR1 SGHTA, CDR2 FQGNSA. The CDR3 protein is CASSPPATYEQYF. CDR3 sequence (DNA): TGTGCCAGCAGCCCCCCTGCGACCTACGAGCAGTACTTC.